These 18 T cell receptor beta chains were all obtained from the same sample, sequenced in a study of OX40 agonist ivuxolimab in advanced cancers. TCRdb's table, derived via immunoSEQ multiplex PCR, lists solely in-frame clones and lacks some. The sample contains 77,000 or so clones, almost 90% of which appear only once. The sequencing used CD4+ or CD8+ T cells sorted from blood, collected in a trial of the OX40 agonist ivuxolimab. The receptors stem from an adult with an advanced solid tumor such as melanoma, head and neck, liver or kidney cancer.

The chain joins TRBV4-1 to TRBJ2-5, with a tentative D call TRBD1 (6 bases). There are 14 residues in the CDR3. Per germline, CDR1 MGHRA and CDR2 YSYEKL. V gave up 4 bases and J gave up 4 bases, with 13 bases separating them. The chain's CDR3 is CASSPPTGRETQYF. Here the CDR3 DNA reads TGCGCCAGCAGCCCACCAACAGGGCGAGAGACCCAGTACTTC.

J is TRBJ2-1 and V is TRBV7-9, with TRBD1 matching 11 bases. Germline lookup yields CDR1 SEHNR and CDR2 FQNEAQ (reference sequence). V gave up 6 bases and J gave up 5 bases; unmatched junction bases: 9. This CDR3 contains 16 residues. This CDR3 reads CASSFSGTGGNNEQFF. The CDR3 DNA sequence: TGTGCCAGCAGTTTTTCCGGGACAGGGGGTAACAATGAGCAGTTCTTC.

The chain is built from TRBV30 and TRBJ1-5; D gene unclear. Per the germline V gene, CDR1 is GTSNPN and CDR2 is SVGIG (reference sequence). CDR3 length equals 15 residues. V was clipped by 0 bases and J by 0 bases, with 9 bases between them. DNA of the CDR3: TGTGCCTGGAGTGTGTCGGGAGCTAGCAATCAGCCCCAGCATTTT. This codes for CAWSVSGASNQPQHF.

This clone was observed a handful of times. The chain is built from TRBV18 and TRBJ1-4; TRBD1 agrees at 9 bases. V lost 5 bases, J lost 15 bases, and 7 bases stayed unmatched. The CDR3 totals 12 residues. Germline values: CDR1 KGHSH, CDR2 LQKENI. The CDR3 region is CASSARDREVFF. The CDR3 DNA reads TGTGCCAGCTCAGCCCGGGACAGGGAGGTGTTTTTT.

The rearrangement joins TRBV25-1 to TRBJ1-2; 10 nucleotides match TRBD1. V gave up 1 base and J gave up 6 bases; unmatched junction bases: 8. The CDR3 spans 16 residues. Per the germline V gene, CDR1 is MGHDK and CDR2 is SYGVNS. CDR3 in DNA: TGTGCCAGCAGTGAATCGGGGACAGGGGATCTTCATGGCTACACCTTC. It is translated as CASSESGTGDLHGYTF.

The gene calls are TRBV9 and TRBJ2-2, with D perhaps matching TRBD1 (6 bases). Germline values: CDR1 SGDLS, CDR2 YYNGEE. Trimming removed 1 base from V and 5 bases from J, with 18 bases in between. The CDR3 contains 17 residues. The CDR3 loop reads CASSVHHKQGWTGELFF. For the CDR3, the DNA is TGTGCCAGCAGCGTACATCACAAACAGGGTTGGACCGGGGAGCTGTTTTTT.

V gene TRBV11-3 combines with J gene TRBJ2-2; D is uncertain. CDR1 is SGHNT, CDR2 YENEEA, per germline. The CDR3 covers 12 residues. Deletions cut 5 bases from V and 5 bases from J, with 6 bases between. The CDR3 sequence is CASSADTGELFF. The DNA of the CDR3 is TGTGCCAGCAGCGCCGATACCGGGGAGCTGTTTTTT.

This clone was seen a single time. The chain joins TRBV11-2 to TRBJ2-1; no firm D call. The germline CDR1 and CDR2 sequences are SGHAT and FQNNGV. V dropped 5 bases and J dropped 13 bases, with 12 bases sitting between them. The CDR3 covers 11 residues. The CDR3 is CASSPAGPQFF. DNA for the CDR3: TGTGCCAGCAGCCCAGCCGGACCCCAGTTCTTC.

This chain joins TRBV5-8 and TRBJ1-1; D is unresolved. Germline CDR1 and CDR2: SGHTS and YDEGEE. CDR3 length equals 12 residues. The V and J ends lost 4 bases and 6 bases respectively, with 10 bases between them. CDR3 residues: CASSQRRAEAFF. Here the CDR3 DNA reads TGTGCCAGCAGCCAGCGGAGAGCTGAAGCTTTCTTT.

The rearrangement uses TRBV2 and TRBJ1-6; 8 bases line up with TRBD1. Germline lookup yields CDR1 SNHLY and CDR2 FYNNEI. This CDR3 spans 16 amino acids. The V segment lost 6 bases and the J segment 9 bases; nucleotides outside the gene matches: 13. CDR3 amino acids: CASRTTLGQGGSPLHF. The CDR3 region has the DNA TGTGCCAGCAGGACCACCCTCGGACAGGGTGGTTCACCCCTCCACTTT.

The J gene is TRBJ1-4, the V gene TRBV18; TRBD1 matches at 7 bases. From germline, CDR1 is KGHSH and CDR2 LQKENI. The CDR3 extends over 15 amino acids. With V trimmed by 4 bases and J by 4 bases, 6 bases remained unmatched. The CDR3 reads CASSRAGGNNEKLFF. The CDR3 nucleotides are TGTGCCAGCTCACGCGCAGGGGGGAATAATGAAAAACTGTTTTTT.

The CDR3 region has the DNA TGTGCCAGTAGTTCGCGAGGGGGATTAAATGAAAAACTGTTTTTT. It is translated as CASSSRGGLNEKLFF. The chain recombines TRBV19 with TRBJ1-4; TRBD1 might be the D (6 bases). The CDR3 is made up of 15 amino acids. In germline, CDR1 is LNHDA, CDR2 SQIVND (reference sequence). Trimming removed 5 bases at V and 5 bases at J, with 15 bases between.

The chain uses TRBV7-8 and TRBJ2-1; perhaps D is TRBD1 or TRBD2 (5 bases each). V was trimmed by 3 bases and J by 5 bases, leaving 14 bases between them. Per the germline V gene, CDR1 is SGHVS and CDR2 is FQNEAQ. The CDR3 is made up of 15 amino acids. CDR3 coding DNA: TGTGCCAGCAGCTTTGAGCCGGGACGCAACAATGAGCAGTTCTTC. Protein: CASSFEPGRNNEQFF.

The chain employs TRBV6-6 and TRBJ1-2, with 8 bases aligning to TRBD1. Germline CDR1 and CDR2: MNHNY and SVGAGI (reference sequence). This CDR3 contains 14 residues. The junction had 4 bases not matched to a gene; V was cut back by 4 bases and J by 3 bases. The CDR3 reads CASSFLTGDYGYTF. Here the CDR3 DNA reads TGTGCCAGCAGTTTCCTGACAGGGGACTATGGCTACACCTTC.

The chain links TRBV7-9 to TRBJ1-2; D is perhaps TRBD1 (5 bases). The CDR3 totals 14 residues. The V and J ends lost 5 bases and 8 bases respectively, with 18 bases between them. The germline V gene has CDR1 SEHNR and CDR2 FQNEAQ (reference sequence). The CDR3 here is CASSRTGGSEGYTF. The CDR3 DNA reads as TGTGCCAGCAGCCGGACGGGGGGTTCGGAAGGCTACACCTTC.

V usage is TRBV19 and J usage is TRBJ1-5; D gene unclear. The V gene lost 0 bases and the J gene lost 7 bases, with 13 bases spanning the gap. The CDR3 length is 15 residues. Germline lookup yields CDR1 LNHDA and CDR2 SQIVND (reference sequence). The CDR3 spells CASSIERVSIQPQHF. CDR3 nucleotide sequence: TGTGCCAGTAGTATAGAACGGGTCTCAATCCAGCCCCAGCATTTT.

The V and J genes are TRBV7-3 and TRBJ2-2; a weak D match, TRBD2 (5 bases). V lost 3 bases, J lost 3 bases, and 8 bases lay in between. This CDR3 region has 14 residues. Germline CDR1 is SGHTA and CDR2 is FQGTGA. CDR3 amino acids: CASSFVAYTGELFF. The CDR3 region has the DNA TGTGCCAGCAGCTTCGTAGCGTACACCGGGGAGCTGTTTTTT.

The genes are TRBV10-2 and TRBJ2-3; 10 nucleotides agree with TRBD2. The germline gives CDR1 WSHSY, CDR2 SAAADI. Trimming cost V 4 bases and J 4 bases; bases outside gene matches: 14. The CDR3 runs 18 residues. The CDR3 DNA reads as TGCGCCAGCAGTGGGCCCCAGGTTGAAGCGGGAGGGCCAGATACGCAGTATTTT. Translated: CASSGPQVEAGGPDTQYF.